This is a list of T cell receptor beta chains from one sample in a study of patients with pleural tuberculosis. TCRdb reprocessed the reads with MiXCR, giving one entry per CDR3 protein. The data show about 50,000 distinct CDR3 sequences, around 6.7% seen once. The source of these receptors is a human donor with pleural tuberculosis. Both conserved end residues are part of each CDR3. Each record gives: J gene, V gene, CDR3 protein.

TRBJ2-2 TRBV11-2 CASIDRDTGELFF
TRBJ1-5 TRBV12-3/TRBV12-4 CASSFDGHGKPQHF
TRBJ2-1 TRBV4-2 CASSQEIEPYNEQFF
TRBJ1-2 TRBV2 CASSAGNYGYTF
TRBJ2-3 TRBV2 CASSLADTQYF
TRBJ2-7 TRBV5-6 CASSLFTSGSYEQYF
TRBJ2-1 TRBV12-5 CASGRSASAYNEQFF
TRBJ2-1 TRBV20-1 CSALTGTSAHNEQFF
TRBJ1-2 TRBV20-1 CSARDRTGQRTNGYTF
TRBJ1-2 TRBV20-1 CSARTEKRGYTF
TRBJ2-3 TRBV20-1 CSAGLAGAITDTQYF
TRBJ2-5 TRBV2 CASSRTGKQETQYF
TRBJ2-1 TRBV6-2/TRBV6-3 CASSYSRMSSYNEQFF
TRBJ1-6 TRBV29-1 CSVEDWRESSYNSPLHF
TRBJ2-1 TRBV6-2/TRBV6-3 CASSYLNEQFF
TRBJ1-3 TRBV11-2 CARGVSSGNTIYF
TRBJ2-4 TRBV2 CASRTGTEGSIQYF
TRBJ2-5 TRBV11-2 CASSFVRTGRTQYF
TRBJ1-2 TRBV12-5 CASGLDPQDNYGYTF
TRBJ1-3 TRBV28 CASSSQTEGNTIYF
TRBJ2-3 TRBV11-2 CASSSGQRGDTQYF
TRBJ2-7 TRBV27 CASRTGNYHEQYF
TRBJ1-3 TRBV6-2/TRBV6-3 CASSYSKGGGNTIYF
TRBJ1-3 TRBV19 CASSRIVSSGNTIYF
TRBJ1-5 TRBV11-1 CASGHSNQPQHF
TRBJ1-1 TRBV6-1 CASSEQGALDTEAFF
TRBJ2-5 TRBV6-1 CASSEARGLGETQYF
TRBJ1-2 TRBV20-1 CSSRTGANYGYTF
TRBJ1-2 TRBV13 CASSGASFGYGYTF
TRBJ2-7 TRBV28 CASSLRSSYEQYF
TRBJ1-1 TRBV5-6 CASSTDSFPEAFF
TRBJ2-1 TRBV12-3/TRBV12-4 CASTRLAGADEQFF
TRBJ2-5 TRBV19 CASSIGTASETQYF
TRBJ2-3 TRBV20-1 CSAGGLGTTDTQYF
TRBJ2-7 TRBV6-2/TRBV6-3 CASSYWRDGYEQYF
TRBJ2-2 TRBV2 CASSESGLKNTGELFF
TRBJ1-6 TRBV5-1 CASSPTGNSPLHF
TRBJ2-5 TRBV28 CASSLGDTKKETQYF
TRBJ1-1 TRBV27 CASSLSSGRNTEAFF
TRBJ2-1 TRBV7-2 CASSLAYRGDKQFF
TRBJ2-5 TRBV10-3 CAIRDSLQETQYF
TRBJ2-1 TRBV5-4 CASSLGQVNNEQFF
TRBJ1-2 TRBV28 CASSFWSQGGGYTF
TRBJ2-2 TRBV18 CASTTTSNTGELFF
TRBJ1-1 TRBV5-1 CASSWGTGNTEAFF
TRBJ1-2 TRBV18 CASSPGQGSYGYTF